This T cell receptor beta chain was profiled in a study of T cell responses to AZD1222 COVID-19 vaccine. V dropped 2 bases and J dropped 4; count of bases not matched to a gene: 2. The CDR3 is made up of 15 amino acids. The germline V gene has CDR1 SGDLS and CDR2 YYNGEE. Assay: immunoSEQ multiplex PCR; the TCRdb copy retains only in-frame clones and omits some. The data show 180,000 or so clones, with approximately 90% seen just once and 2.6% held by the top ten. Study conclusions and caveats: Following two doses of AZD1222, Spike-specific TCR breadth and depth rose. Females outnumbered males among donors, who were mostly white British; clonal diversity was possibly underestimated.

In the case of this clone: Antigen specificity is unknown.

The chain links TRBV9 to TRBJ2-1; 11 bases agree with TRBD2. This material consisted of peripheral blood, taken on day 0 of AZD1222 vaccination. This receptor was taken from an adult in good health. CDR3 amino acids: CASSVGLAVYNEQFF. The DNA of the CDR3 is TGTGCCAGCAGCGTGGGACTAGCGGTATACAATGAGCAGTTCTTC. Full variable domain (missing parts from reference TRBV9 and TRBJ2-1): DSGVTQTPKHLITATGQRVTLRCSPRSGDLSVYWYQQSLDQGLQFLIQYYNGEERAKGNILERFSAQQFPDLHSELNLSSLELGDSALYFCASSVGLAVYNEQFFGPGTRLTVL.